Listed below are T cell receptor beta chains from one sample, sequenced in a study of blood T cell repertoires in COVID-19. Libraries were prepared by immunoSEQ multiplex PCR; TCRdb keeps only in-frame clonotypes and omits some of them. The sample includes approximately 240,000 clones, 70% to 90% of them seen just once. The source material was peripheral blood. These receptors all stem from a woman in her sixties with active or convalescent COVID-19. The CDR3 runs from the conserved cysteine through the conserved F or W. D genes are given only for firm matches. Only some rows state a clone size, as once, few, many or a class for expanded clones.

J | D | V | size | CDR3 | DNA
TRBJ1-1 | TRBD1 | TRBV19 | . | CASSFQGANTEAFF | TGTGCCAGTAGTTTCCAGGGGGCGAACACTGAAGCTTTCTTT
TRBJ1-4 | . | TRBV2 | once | CASSELGTVVEKLFF | TGTGCCAGCAGTGAACTCGGAACAGTCGTTGAAAAACTGTTTTTT
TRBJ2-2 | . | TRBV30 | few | CAYVGGRSSNTGELFF | TGTGCCTACGTGGGGGGTCGGAGCTCGAACACCGGGGAGCTGTTTTTT
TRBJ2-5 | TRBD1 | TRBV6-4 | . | CASKPDREVETQYF | TGTGCCAGCAAGCCGGACAGGGAAGTGGAGACCCAGTACTTC
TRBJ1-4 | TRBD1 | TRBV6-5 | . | CASSRDRVSDEKLFF | TGTGCCAGTTCCCGGGACAGGGTTTCGGATGAAAAACTGTTTTTT
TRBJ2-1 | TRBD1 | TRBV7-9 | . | CASSIGQGFWNEQFF | TGTGCCAGCAGCATTGGACAGGGGTTTTGGAATGAGCAGTTCTTC
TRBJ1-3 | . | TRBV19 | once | CASSGTYGNTIYF | TGTGCCAGCTCCGGGACATATGGAAACACCATATATTTT
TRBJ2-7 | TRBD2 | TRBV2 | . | CASRGTSSSYEQYF | TGTGCCAGCAGGGGGACTAGCTCGTCCTACGAGCAGTACTTC
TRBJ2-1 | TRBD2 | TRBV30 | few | CAWTSGPYNEQFF | TGTGCCTGGACTAGCGGCCCCTACAATGAGCAGTTCTTC
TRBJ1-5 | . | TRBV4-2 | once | CASSQAKNGGQPQHF | TGTGCCAGCAGCCAAGCCAAAAACGGGGGGCAGCCCCAGCATTTT
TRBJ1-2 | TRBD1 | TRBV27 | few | CASSPTGGWNYGYTF | TGTGCCAGCAGCCCGACAGGGGGCTGGAACTATGGCTACACCTTC
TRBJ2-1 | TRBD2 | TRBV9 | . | CASSVTGTSVLNEQFF | TGTGCCAGCAGCGTGACCGGGACTAGCGTACTCAATGAGCAGTTCTTC
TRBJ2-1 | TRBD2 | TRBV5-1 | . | CASSLGLAVGSEQFF | TGCGCCAGCAGCTTGGGACTAGCGGTGGGAAGTGAGCAGTTCTTC
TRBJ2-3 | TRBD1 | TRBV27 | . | CASSLSGTGTDTQYF | TGTGCCAGCAGTTTATCTGGGACAGGGACAGATACGCAGTATTTT
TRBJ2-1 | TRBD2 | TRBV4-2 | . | CASSRLLAGAYNEQFF | TGTGCCAGCAGCCGCCTACTAGCGGGGGCCTACAATGAGCAGTTCTTC
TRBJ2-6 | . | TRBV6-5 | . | CASSYAGRGANVLTF | TGTGCCAGCAGTTACGCAGGGCGCGGGGCCAACGTCCTGACTTTC
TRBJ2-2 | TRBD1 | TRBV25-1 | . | CASRSDRGYTGELFF | TGTGCCAGCAGATCCGACAGGGGTTACACCGGGGAGCTGTTTTTT
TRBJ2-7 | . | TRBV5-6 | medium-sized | CASSLGAFSAYEQYF | TGTGCCAGCAGCTTGGGAGCATTTTCCGCCTACGAGCAGTACTTC
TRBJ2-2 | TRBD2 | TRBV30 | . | CAWSRNRGGMTGELFF | TGTGCCTGGAGCCGGAACCGGGGAGGGATGACCGGGGAGCTGTTTTTT
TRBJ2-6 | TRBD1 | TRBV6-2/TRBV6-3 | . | CASSYGGQGSGANVLTF | TGTGCCAGCAGTTACGGTGGACAGGGCTCTGGGGCCAACGTCCTGACTTTC
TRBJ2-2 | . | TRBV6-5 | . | CASSMGPTGELFF | TGTGCCAGCAGTATGGGCCCCACCGGGGAGCTGTTTTTT
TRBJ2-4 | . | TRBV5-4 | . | CASSLGGRENIQYF | TGTGCCAGCAGCTTGGGGGGCAGGGAAAACATTCAGTACTTC
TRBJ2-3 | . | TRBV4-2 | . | CASSQVDTSKSTDTQYF | TGTGCCAGCAGCCAAGTTGATACTAGCAAAAGCACAGATACGCAGTATTTT
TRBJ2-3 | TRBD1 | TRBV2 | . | CASSEMDRKNTQYF | TGTGCCAGCAGTGAAATGGACAGGAAGAATACGCAGTATTTT
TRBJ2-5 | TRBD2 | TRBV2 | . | CASSEITSVNQETQYF | TGTGCCAGCAGTGAAATCACTAGCGTTAACCAAGAGACCCAGTACTTC
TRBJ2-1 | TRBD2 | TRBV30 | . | CAWSVLAGVGWDEQFF | TGTGCCTGGAGTGTATTAGCGGGGGTAGGGTGGGATGAGCAGTTCTTC
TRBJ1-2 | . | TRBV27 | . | CASSLRGGAYYGYTF | TGTGCCAGCAGTCTGCGGGGGGGCGCATACTATGGCTACACCTTC
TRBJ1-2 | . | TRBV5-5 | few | CASSLAGANYGYTF | TGTGCCAGCAGCTTAGCCGGAGCTAACTATGGCTACACCTTC
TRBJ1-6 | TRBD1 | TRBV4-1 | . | CASSQRDSHFSYNSPLHF | TGCGCCAGCAGCCAGCGGGACAGCCATTTCTCCTATAATTCACCCCTCCACTTT
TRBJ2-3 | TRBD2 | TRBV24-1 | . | CATSGLAGALSTDTQYF | TGTGCCACCAGTGGCCTAGCGGGGGCCCTTAGCACAGATACGCAGTATTTT
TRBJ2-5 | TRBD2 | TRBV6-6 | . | CASSFSGRETQYF | TGTGCCAGCAGTTTTAGCGGGAGGGAGACCCAGTACTTC
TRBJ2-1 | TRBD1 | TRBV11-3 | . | CASSLVGQGVVNEQFF | TGTGCCAGCAGCTTAGTGGGACAGGGGGTTGTAAATGAGCAGTTCTTC
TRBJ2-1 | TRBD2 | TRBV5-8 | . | CASSLLLAATSYNEQFF | TGTGCCAGCAGCTTGTTACTAGCGGCGACCTCCTACAATGAGCAGTTCTTC
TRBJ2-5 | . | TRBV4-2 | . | CASSQELALAQETQYF | TGTGCCAGCAGCCAAGAGCTAGCGTTAGCACAAGAGACCCAGTACTTC
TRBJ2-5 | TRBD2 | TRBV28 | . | CASSLAGGLETQYF | TGTGCCAGCAGTTTAGCGGGGGGCTTGGAGACCCAGTACTTC
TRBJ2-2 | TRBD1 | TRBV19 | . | CASSTQGAAGELFF | TGTGCCAGTAGCACACAGGGGGCGGCCGGGGAGCTGTTTTTT
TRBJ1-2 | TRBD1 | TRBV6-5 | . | CASRDRRNYGYTF | TGTGCCAGCAGGGACAGGAGAAACTATGGCTACACCTTC
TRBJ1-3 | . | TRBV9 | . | CASSVSEGAGNTIYF | TGTGCCAGCAGCGTAAGTGAGGGAGCTGGAAACACCATATATTTT
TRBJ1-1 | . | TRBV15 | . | CATSWGRLEAFF | TGTGCCACCAGCTGGGGGAGGCTGGAAGCTTTCTTT
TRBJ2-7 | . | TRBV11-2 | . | CASSLELGGQIPYEQYF | TGTGCCAGCAGCTTAGAGTTGGGGGGGCAGATCCCCTACGAGCAGTACTTC
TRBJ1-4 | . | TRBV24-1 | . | CATSDLRRKTPNEKLFF | TGTGCCACCAGTGATTTGCGTAGAAAGACACCTAATGAAAAACTGTTTTTT
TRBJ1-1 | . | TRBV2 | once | CASSEQGETEAFF | TGTGCCAGCAGTGAACAGGGTGAGACTGAAGCTTTCTTT
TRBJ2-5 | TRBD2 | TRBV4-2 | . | CASSQDASGRVETQYF | TGTGCCAGCAGCCAAGACGCTAGCGGGAGGGTTGAGACCCAGTACTTC
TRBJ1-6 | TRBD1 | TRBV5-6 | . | CASSSMDRGFGGPPLHF | TGTGCCAGCAGCTCGATGGACAGGGGGTTTGGTGGGCCACCCCTCCACTTT
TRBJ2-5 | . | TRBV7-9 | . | CASYQGGSEETQYF | TGTGCCAGCTACCAGGGTGGATCCGAAGAGACCCAGTACTTC
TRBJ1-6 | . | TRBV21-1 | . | CASSKKKGDSSYNSPLHF | TGTGCCAGCAGCAAAAAAAAGGGCGACAGCTCCTATAATTCACCCCTCCACTTT
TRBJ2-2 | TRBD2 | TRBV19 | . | CASNERGNTGELFF | TGTGCCAGTAACGAGCGGGGGAACACCGGGGAGCTGTTTTTT
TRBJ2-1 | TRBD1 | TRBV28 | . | CASSRTGGYNEQFF | TGTGCCAGCAGCCGAACAGGGGGCTACAATGAGCAGTTCTTC
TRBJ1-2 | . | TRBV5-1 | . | CASSWTRNGGYGYTF | TGCGCCAGCAGCTGGACTCGAAACGGGGGCTATGGCTACACCTTC
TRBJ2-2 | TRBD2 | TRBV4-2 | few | CASSQEGPSGYTGELFF | TGTGCCAGCAGCCAAGAAGGCCCTAGCGGTTACACCGGGGAGCTGTTTTTT
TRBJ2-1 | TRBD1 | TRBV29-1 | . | CSVDRRDRYNEQFF | TGCAGCGTTGATCGCCGGGACAGGTACAATGAGCAGTTCTTC
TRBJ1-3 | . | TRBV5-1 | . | CASSQGLPSGNTIYF | TGCGCCAGCAGTCAGGGCTTGCCCTCTGGAAACACCATATATTTT
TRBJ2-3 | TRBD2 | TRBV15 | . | CATSSTGTSGKTDTQYF | TGTGCCACCAGCAGTACCGGGACTAGCGGGAAGACAGATACGCAGTATTTT
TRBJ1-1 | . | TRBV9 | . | CASSFGTSNTEAFF | TGTGCCAGCAGCTTTGGGACATCTAACACTGAAGCTTTCTTT
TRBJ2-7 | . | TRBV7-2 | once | CASSLGQGREQYF | TGTGCCAGCAGCTTAGGGCAGGGCCGCGAGCAGTACTTC